The 13 T cell receptor beta chains listed next were all sequenced from one sample in a study of CD8 T cells in ankylosing spondylitis. From the 5' RACE reads, TCRdb called clonotypes with MiXCR, one entry per CDR3 protein. Among over 150,000 distinct CDR3 sequences listed, more than 10% were seen once. Sequencing used blood, either unsorted or a sorted T cell fraction (not recorded which). The receptors were gathered from a male donor with ankylosing spondylitis or in good health (not recorded which).

A few counts support this clonotype. The chain employs TRBV12-3 or TRBV12-4 and TRBJ2-7, with 11 bases that match TRBD1. The ends lost 5 bases at V and 3 bases at J; junction bases unmatched: 6. The length of the CDR3 is 15 residues. The CDR3 nucleotides read TGTGCCAGCAGTGTCGGGACAGGGGGGGTCTACGAGCAGTACTTC. Residues: CASSVGTGGVYEQYF.

This clonotype was seen a few times. The chain couples TRBV11-1 to TRBJ2-1, with TRBD2 identical over 15 bases. The CDR3 consists of 19 residues. Germline values: CDR1 SGHAT, CDR2 FQDESV (reference sequence). J was trimmed by 3 bases and V by 5 bases; bases with no gene match: 11. DNA of the CDR3: TGTGCCAGCAGCCTTTTTCGGACTAGCGGGAGGGCCAACTACAATGAGCAGTTCTTC. This translates into CASSLFRTSGRANYNEQFF.

V and J are TRBV18 and TRBJ2-1, with D perhaps given as TRBD1 or TRBD2 (5 bases each). This CDR3 is 15 amino acids long. Germline V lookup: CDR1 KGHSH, CDR2 LQKENI. V was cut by 7 bases and J by 4 bases, with 17 bases left in between. The CDR3 bases are TGTGCCAGCTTGAAACGGATAGGGGAGTACAATGAGCAGTTCTTC. It yields the protein CASLKRIGEYNEQFF.

This clonotype was counted a few times. The J gene is TRBJ2-5, the V gene TRBV14, with unresolved D. V dropped 3 bases and J dropped 4 bases, with 6 bases sitting between them. Germline CDR1 is SGHDN and CDR2 is FVKESK. This CDR3 is 12 amino acids long. The CDR3 DNA reads TGTGCCAGCAGCCACTTCAGAGAGACCCAGTACTTC. As protein: CASSHFRETQYF.

Many counts were recorded for this clonotype. The rearrangement links TRBV5-6 to TRBJ2-2, with 9 bases fitting TRBD1. The V gene end was trimmed by 6 bases and the J gene end by 5 bases; junction bases not matched to a gene: 5. CDR3 length equals 14 residues. Germline V lookup: CDR1 SGHDT, CDR2 YYEEEE. CDR3 DNA sequence: TGTGCCAGCATGAGGGACAGGGAAACCGGGGAGCTGTTTTTT. Residues: CASMRDRETGELFF.

In this sample, this clonotype turned up a few times. This chain uses TRBV7-2 with TRBJ2-5; the D call may be TRBD1 or TRBD2 (6 bases each). CDR1 and CDR2 (germline): SGHTA, FQGNSA. V lost 3 bases, J lost 0 bases, and 11 bases lay in between. There are 15 residues in the CDR3. The CDR3 coding sequence is TGTGCCAGCAGCTTCGGTGGGGGGCACCAAGAGACCCAGTACTTC. This translates into CASSFGGGHQETQYF.

This clonotype was counted ten times or more. The chain combines TRBV29-1 with TRBJ2-1; D could derive from TRBD1 or TRBD2 (7 bases each). V lost 4 bases to trimming and J lost 3 bases, with 13 bases between them. Germline assignment: CDR1 SQVTM and CDR2 ANQGSEA. The CDR3 has 14 amino acids. Written as DNA, the CDR3 is TGCAGCGTTGTGGCAGGGGGGGGCTACAATGAGCAGTTCTTC. This encodes CSVVAGGGYNEQFF.

This chain connects TRBV7-2 to TRBJ2-3; 7 positions match TRBD2. Germline V lookup: CDR1 SGHTA, CDR2 FQGNSA. The CDR3 length is 15 residues. The junction had 5 bases not matched to a gene; V was cut back by 5 bases and J by 0 bases. The CDR3 DNA reads as TGTGCCAGCAGCCCTCGAGCGGGGAGCACAGATACGCAGTATTTT. As protein: CASSPRAGSTDTQYF.

This clonotype showed up just a few times. J is TRBJ2-7 and V is TRBV5-1, with D unclear. Trimming shortened V by 0 bases and J by 2 bases, and 15 bases separated the two germline ends. CDR3 length: 16 residues. Germline CDR1 reads SGHRS; CDR2 reads YFSETQ. CDR3 residues: CASSLASTVMTYEQYF. CDR3 nucleotide sequence: TGCGCCAGCAGCTTGGCCTCCACAGTAATGACCTACGAGCAGTACTTC.

This clonotype showed up just a few times. The V gene is TRBV5-1, the J gene TRBJ2-7; D may be TRBD2 (6 bases). Between the trimmed V and J ends, which lost 2 bases and 0 bases, there was a span of 9 bases. The CDR3 runs 14 residues. CDR1 and CDR2 (germline): SGHRS, YFSETQ. The CDR3 region has the DNA TGCGCCAGCAGCTTCCGGGGGTCCTCCTACGAGCAGTACTTC. It specifies CASSFRGSSYEQYF.

V is TRBV4-1 and J is TRBJ1-1; D remains unclear. Germline values: CDR1 MGHRA, CDR2 YSYEKL. The CDR3 consists of 14 residues. Trimming took off 3 bases at V and 3 bases at J, with 11 bases between the two ends. The DNA of the CDR3 is TGCGCCAGCAGCCATTCAGCCGGAGACACTGAAGCTTTCTTT. Amino acid sequence: CASSHSAGDTEAFF.

In this sample, this clonotype turned up many times. V and J are TRBV3-1 and TRBJ1-1; the D is unclear. The V gene's germline CDR1 is LGHDT and CDR2 YNNKEL (reference sequence). V lost 4 bases, J lost 2 bases, and 8 bases lay in between. The CDR3 spans 13 residues. CDR3 in DNA: TGTGCCAGCAGCCCGCAATTTAACACTGAAGCTTTCTTT. As protein: CASSPQFNTEAFF.

J is TRBJ2-3 and V is TRBV11-2; D may be TRBD2 (6 bases). Per germline, CDR1 SGHAT and CDR2 FQNNGV. V was trimmed by 4 bases and J by 2 bases, leaving 7 bases between them. The CDR3 has 13 residues. CDR3 sequence (DNA): TGTGCCAGCAGCTGGGAGGCCACAGATACGCAGTATTTT. This encodes CASSWEATDTQYF.